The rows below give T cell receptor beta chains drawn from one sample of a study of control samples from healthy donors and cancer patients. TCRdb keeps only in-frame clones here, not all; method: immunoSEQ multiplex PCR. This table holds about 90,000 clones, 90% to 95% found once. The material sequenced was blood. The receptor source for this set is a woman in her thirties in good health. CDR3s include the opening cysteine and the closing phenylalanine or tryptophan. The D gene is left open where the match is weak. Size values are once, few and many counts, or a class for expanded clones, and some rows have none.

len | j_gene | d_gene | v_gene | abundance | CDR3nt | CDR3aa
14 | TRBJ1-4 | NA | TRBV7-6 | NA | TGTGCCAGCACCACAGCAGCAACTAATGAAAAACTGTTTTTT | CASTTAATNEKLFF
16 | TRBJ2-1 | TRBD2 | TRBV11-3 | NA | TGTGCCAGCAGCTCCGGTGGAGCGGGAGGGTTAAATGAGCAGTTCTTC | CASSSGGAGGLNEQFF
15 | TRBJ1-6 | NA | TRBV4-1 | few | TGCGCCAGCAGCCCCCTGGGACTTCAAAATTCACCCCTCCACTTT | CASSPLGLQNSPLHF
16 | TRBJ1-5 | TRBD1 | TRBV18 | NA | TGTGCCAGCTCACCAGATAAAACAGGGGTTGGTAAGCCCCAGCATTTT | CASSPDKTGVGKPQHF
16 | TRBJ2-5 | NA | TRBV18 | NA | TGTGCCAGCTCACCATCTCCGGTCGGGGGGCGAGAGACCCAGTACTTC | CASSPSPVGGRETQYF
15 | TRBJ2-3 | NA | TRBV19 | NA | TGTGCCAGTAGTATATGGTCCGGGAGCACAGATACGCAGTATTTT | CASSIWSGSTDTQYF
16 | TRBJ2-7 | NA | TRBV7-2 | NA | TGTGCCAGCAGCAATTGGGGGCTAGCGGCAACTTACGAGCAGTACTTC | CASSNWGLAATYEQYF
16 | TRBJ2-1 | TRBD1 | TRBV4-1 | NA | TGCGCCAGCAGCCAACCCGGGACAGGGGGCCACAATGAGCAGTTCTTC | CASSQPGTGGHNEQFF
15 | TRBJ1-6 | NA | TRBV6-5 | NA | TGTGCCAGCAGTCAAACGGCCAGCGATAATTCACCCCTCCACTTT | CASSQTASDNSPLHF
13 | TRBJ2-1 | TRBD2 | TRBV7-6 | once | TGTGCCAGCAGCTTAGAACTAGCGGGGGGGCAGTTCTTC | CASSLELAGGQFF
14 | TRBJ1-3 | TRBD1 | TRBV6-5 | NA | TGTGCCAGCAGCAGGGGGGACTCTGGAAACACCATATATTTT | CASSRGDSGNTIYF
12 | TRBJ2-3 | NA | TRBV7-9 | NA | TGTGCCAGCAGCGCCCACCTAGATACGCAGTATTTT | CASSAHLDTQYF
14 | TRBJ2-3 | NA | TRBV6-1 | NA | TGTGCCAGCAGTGAACGGGGGAGTCCAGATACGCAGTATTTT | CASSERGSPDTQYF
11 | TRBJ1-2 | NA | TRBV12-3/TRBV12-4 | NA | TGTGCCAGCAGTTTAAACTATGGCTACACCTTC | CASSLNYGYTF
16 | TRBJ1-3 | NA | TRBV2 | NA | TGTGCCAGCAGTGAAGCGAGTCGGGTCCCTGGAAACACCATATATTTT | CASSEASRVPGNTIYF
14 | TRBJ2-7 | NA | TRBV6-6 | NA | TGTGCCAGCAGTTACTCAAGAGACGGCTACGAGCAGTACTTC | CASSYSRDGYEQYF
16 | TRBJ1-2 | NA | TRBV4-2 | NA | TGTGCCAGCAGCCAAGATTTGGTCCCCAGTAACTATGGCTACACCTTC | CASSQDLVPSNYGYTF
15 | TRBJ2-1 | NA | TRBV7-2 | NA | TGTGCCAGCAGCACCGATATGAGCTCCTACAATGAGCAGTTCTTC | CASSTDMSSYNEQFF
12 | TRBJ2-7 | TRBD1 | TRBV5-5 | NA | TGTGCCAGCACCAGGACAGGGGACGAGCAGTACTTC | CASTRTGDEQYF
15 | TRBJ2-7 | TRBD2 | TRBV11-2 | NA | TGTGCCAGCAGCCGAACCGGGACTAGCGGTTACGAGCAGTACTTC | CASSRTGTSGYEQYF
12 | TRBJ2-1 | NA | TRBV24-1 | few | TGTGCCACCAGTGATTTGCTTAATGAGCAGTTCTTC | CATSDLLNEQFF
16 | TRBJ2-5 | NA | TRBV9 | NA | TGTGCCAGCAGCGTAGGAGGTCTGACCCACCAAGAGACCCAGTACTTC | CASSVGGLTHQETQYF
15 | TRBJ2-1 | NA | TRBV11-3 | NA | TGTGCCAGCAGCTTATCTGGTGGAGTACACAATGAGCAGTTCTTC | CASSLSGGVHNEQFF
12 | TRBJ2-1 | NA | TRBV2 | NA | TGTGCCAGCAGTGTAAGAGGGAATGAGCAGTTCTTC | CASSVRGNEQFF
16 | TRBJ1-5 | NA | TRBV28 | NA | TGTGCCAGCAGTTTATTGGGGGGCGAGAGCAATCAGCCCCAGCATTTT | CASSLLGGESNQPQHF
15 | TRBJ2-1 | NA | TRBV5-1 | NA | TGCGCCAGCAGCTTGGATGTCCCCGGCTACAATGAGCAGTTCTTC | CASSLDVPGYNEQFF
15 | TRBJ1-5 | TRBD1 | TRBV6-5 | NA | TGTGCCAGCAGTCGGACAGGGACTAGCAATCAGCCCCAGCATTTT | CASSRTGTSNQPQHF
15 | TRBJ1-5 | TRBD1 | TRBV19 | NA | TGTGCCAGTAGTAAGAGCGGACAGGGTTTTAGGCCCCAGCATTTT | CASSKSGQGFRPQHF
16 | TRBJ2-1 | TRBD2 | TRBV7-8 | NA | TGTGCCAGCAGCTTAAATTGGGCGGGGGGAGGATCGGAGCAGTTCTTC | CASSLNWAGGGSEQFF
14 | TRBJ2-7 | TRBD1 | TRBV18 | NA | TGTGCCAGCTCACCCGGGACAGGGAGCTACGAGCAGTACTTC | CASSPGTGSYEQYF
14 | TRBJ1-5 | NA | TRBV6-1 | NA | TGTGCCAGCAGTGAACAGCCGGCAGATCAGCCCCAGCATTTT | CASSEQPADQPQHF
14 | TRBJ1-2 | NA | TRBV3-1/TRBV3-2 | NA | TGTGCCAGCAGCAAGGGGATAACTAACTATGGCTACACCTTC | CASSKGITNYGYTF
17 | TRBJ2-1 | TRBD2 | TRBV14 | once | TGTGCCAGCAGCCAAGGGGCCCCGGGCCTAGCGGGGGTTGAGCAGTTCTTC | CASSQGAPGLAGVEQFF
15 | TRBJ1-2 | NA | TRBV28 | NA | TGTGCCAGCAGATACCCACGGGCTTCCCTCGGTGGCTACACCTTC | CASRYPRASLGGYTF
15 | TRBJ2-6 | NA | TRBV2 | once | TGTGCCAGCGGGCGAACAGGGACTGGGGCCAACGTCCTGACTTTC | CASGRTGTGANVLTF
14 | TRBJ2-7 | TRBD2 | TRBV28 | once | TGTGCCACCTTAGCGGGGGGGCCCCCCTACGAGCAGTACTTC | CATLAGGPPYEQYF
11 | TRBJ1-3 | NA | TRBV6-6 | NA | TGTGCCAGCACCGCGGGAGACACCATATATTTT | CASTAGDTIYF
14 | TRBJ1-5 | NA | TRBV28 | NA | TGTGCCAGCAAATCTACTCTGCAGGGGCAGCCCCAGCATTTT | CASKSTLQGQPQHF
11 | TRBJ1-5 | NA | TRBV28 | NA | TGTGCCAGCAGTTTATCTCAGCCCCAGCATTTT | CASSLSQPQHF
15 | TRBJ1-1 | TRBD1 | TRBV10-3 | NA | TGTGCCATCAGTGACGGAGGGACAGGGAACACTGAAGCTTTCTTT | CAISDGGTGNTEAFF
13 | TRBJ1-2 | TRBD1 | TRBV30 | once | TGTGCCTGGAGTCCAGGGGGTTTGTATGGCTACACCTTC | CAWSPGGLYGYTF
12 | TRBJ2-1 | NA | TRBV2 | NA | TGTGCCAGCATCCCTAGCGTCAATGAGCAGTTCTTC | CASIPSVNEQFF